The next 24 T cell receptor beta chains were all read from a single sample in a study of blood T cell repertoires in COVID-19. TCRdb keeps only in-frame clones here, not all; method: immunoSEQ multiplex PCR. The sample includes some 56,000 clones, more than 75% of them seen just once. Sequenced material: peripheral blood. These receptors all stem from a woman aged 55-70 years with COVID-19, enrolled during active disease.

V and J are TRBV5-8 and TRBJ1-2, with D hard to call. This CDR3 comprises 13 residues. V gave up 0 bases and J gave up 4 bases, with 7 bases separating them. In germline, CDR1 is SGHTS, CDR2 YDEGEE. CDR3 loop: CASSLARSYGYTF. CDR3 nucleotides: TGTGCCAGCAGCTTGGCGCGAAGCTATGGCTACACCTTC.

This clone was recorded once. The chain recombines TRBV10-1 with TRBJ2-2; the D gene is possibly TRBD2 (6 bases). Trimming removed 4 bases from V and 5 bases from J, with 14 bases in between. This CDR3 is built from 15 residues. Germline V lookup: CDR1 WNHNN, CDR2 SYGVQD (reference sequence). CDR3 loop: CASSADGSTTGELFF. The CDR3, as DNA: TGCGCCAGCAGTGCGGACGGGAGCACTACCGGGGAGCTGTTTTTT.

This sequence joins TRBV10-2 and TRBJ2-1, with 9 nucleotides matching TRBD1. The CDR3 contains 15 residues. V lost 2 bases, J lost 4 bases, and 3 bases stayed unmatched. CDR1 WSHSY and CDR2 SAAADI come from the germline V gene. The CDR3 loop is CASSERQGVYNEQFF. The DNA of the CDR3 is TGCGCCAGCAGTGAGAGACAGGGGGTGTACAATGAGCAGTTCTTC.

This clone was detected only once. The gene calls are TRBV5-6 and TRBJ1-6; 8 bases line up with TRBD1. The germline V gene has CDR1 SGHDT and CDR2 YYEEEE. The CDR3 covers 19 residues. Trimming removed 3 bases from V and 0 bases from J; junction bases left unmatched: 11. CDR3 DNA sequence: TGTGCCAGCAGCTGGGGGACAGGAGATAGTAGCTCCTATAATTCACCCCTCCACTTT. It codes for CASSWGTGDSSSYNSPLHF.

This CDR3 is CASSARTAMNTEAFF. As DNA, the CDR3 is TGTGCCAGCAGCGCACGGACTGCGATGAACACTGAAGCTTTCTTT. The J gene is TRBJ1-1, the V gene TRBV7-9; no reliable D call. V was clipped by 5 bases and J by 0 bases, with 13 bases between them. The CDR3 extends over 15 amino acids. From germline, CDR1 is SEHNR and CDR2 FQNEAQ (reference sequence).

The chain is built from TRBV20-1 and TRBJ1-1; 8 bases line up with TRBD1. J was trimmed by 11 bases and V by 1 base; bases with no gene match: 3. The CDR3 consists of 11 residues. The germline CDR1 and CDR2 sequences are DFQATT and SNEGSKA (reference sequence). The CDR3 is CSARGTGKAFF. CDR3 nucleotides: TGCAGTGCTAGAGGGACAGGGAAGGCTTTCTTT.

The J gene is TRBJ2-1, the V gene TRBV19; a possible D gene is TRBD2 (5 bases). Germline values: CDR1 LNHDA, CDR2 SQIVND (reference sequence). The V gene lost 4 bases and the J gene lost 4 bases, with 11 bases spanning the gap. CDR3 size: 14 residues. CDR3 in amino acids: CASSRVGVYNEQFF. Here the CDR3 DNA reads TGTGCCAGTAGTAGGGTCGGGGTATACAATGAGCAGTTCTTC.

The CDR3 region has the DNA TGTGCCAGTAGTAGGGACAGGGAGACGCAACCGGGCGAGCAGTACTTC. Amino acids: CASSRDRETQPGEQYF. This chain uses TRBV19 with TRBJ2-7; TRBD1 matches 9 bases. Germline-derived CDR1 and CDR2 are LNHDA and SQIVND (reference sequence). The V and J ends lost 4 bases and 6 bases, in that order; junction bases with no gene match: 13. The CDR3 contains 16 residues.

The gene calls are TRBV11-3 and TRBJ2-7; perhaps TRBD2 as D (5 bases). There are 15 residues in the CDR3. Trimming took 1 base from V and 3 from J, leaving 13 bases between them. Looked up from germline, CDR1 is SGHNT and CDR2 is YENEEA. The CDR3 DNA reads TGTGCCAGCAGCTTAGCGTCACTAGACCTCTACGAGCAGTACTTC. Translation gives CASSLASLDLYEQYF.

The chain has TRBV4-2 and TRBJ1-5, with TRBD1 matching 7 bases. Looked up from germline, CDR1 is LGHNA and CDR2 is YNFKEQ. The CDR3 is 15 amino acids. V dropped 1 base and J dropped 4; count of bases not matched to a gene: 4. CDR3 DNA: TGTGCCAGCAGCCAAGGGGGACAGCTAAATCAGCCCCAGCATTTT. This sequence encodes CASSQGGQLNQPQHF.

The chain has TRBV6-5 and TRBJ2-5; D gene uncertain. There are 15 residues in the CDR3. V gave up 2 bases and J gave up 4 bases, with 14 bases separating them. Per the germline V gene, CDR1 is MNHEY and CDR2 is SVGAGI. This CDR3 is CASSYAWAGIETQYF. In DNA form, the CDR3 reads TGTGCCAGCAGTTACGCCTGGGCAGGTATAGAGACCCAGTACTTC.

This chain uses TRBV7-3 with TRBJ1-1; D gene ambiguous. V lost 2 bases to trimming and J lost 4 bases, with 14 bases between them. This CDR3 spans 15 amino acids. Per germline, CDR1 SGHTA and CDR2 FQGTGA. This CDR3 is CASSLSHQEGTEAFF. CDR3 nucleotide sequence: TGTGCCAGCAGCTTATCCCACCAGGAAGGCACTGAAGCTTTCTTT. Full variable domain (remainder filled in from reference TRBV7-3 and TRBJ1-1): GAGVSQTPSNKVTEKGKYVELRCDPISGHTALYWYRQSLGQGPEFLIYFQGTGAADDSGLPNDRFFAVRPEGSVSTLKIQRTERGDSAVYLCASSLSHQEGTEAFFGQGTRLTVV.

This sequence joins TRBV19 and TRBJ2-3; possible D gene TRBD1, 6 bases. V lost 4 bases, J lost 6 bases, and 11 bases lay in between. Germline assignment: CDR1 LNHDA and CDR2 SQIVND (reference sequence). This CDR3 region has 13 residues. The CDR3 DNA sequence: TGTGCCAGTAGTACCGGACAGCTCGATACGCAGTATTTT. As protein: CASSTGQLDTQYF.

This clone was detected once. V and J are TRBV24-1 and TRBJ2-1; a weak D match, TRBD1 (5 bases). V lost 1 base to trimming and J lost 3 bases, with 12 bases between them. The CDR3 is 16 amino acids. Germline CDR1 and CDR2: KGHDR and SFDVKD. CDR3 sequence (DNA): TGTGCCACCAGTGATTTCAAGACAGTATACTACAATGAGCAGTTCTTC. The encoded protein is CATSDFKTVYYNEQFF.

The chain uses TRBV30 and TRBJ1-1; 7 nucleotides align to TRBD1. Per the germline V gene, CDR1 is GTSNPN and CDR2 is SVGIG (reference sequence). CDR3 length: 14 amino acids. J was trimmed by 4 bases and V by 4 bases; bases with no gene match: 9. This chain's CDR3 is CAWNTGQGVTEAFF. The CDR3 DNA reads as TGTGCCTGGAACACGGGGCAGGGGGTCACTGAAGCTTTCTTT.

V and J are TRBV7-2 and TRBJ1-1; TRBD1 is a possible D gene (6 bases). The ends were cut back, 1 base at V and 5 bases at J, with 14 bases in the middle. The CDR3 contains 15 residues. The germline gives CDR1 SGHTA, CDR2 FQGNSA. As DNA, the CDR3 is TGTGCCAGCAGCTTAGTAGCCGGGACACCGACTGAAGCTTTCTTT. Translated: CASSLVAGTPTEAFF.

The chain carries TRBV2 and TRBJ2-1, with TRBD2 matching over 8 bases. The junction had 9 bases not matched to a gene; V was cut back by 5 bases and J by 9 bases. CDR3 length: 14 residues. Germline-derived CDR1 and CDR2 are SNHLY and FYNNEI. The CDR3, as DNA: TGTGCCAGCAGTACGGGACTAGGGGGGCTTGAGCAGTTCTTC. It translates to CASSTGLGGLEQFF.

This clone was counted only a few times. This chain uses TRBV1 with TRBJ2-2; TRBD2 reflects the table's D call only, with no check against the DNA. TRBV1 is termed a pseudogene. This CDR3 region has 19 residues. The CDR3 reads CTSSQDPGLAGFNTGELFF. The DNA of the CDR3 is TGCACCAGCAGCCAAGACCCCGGACTAGCGGGATTTAACACCGGGGAGCTGTTTTTT.

This chain links TRBV19 with TRBJ1-6; a possible D gene is TRBD1 (6 bases). V lost 4 bases, J lost 10 bases, and 14 bases lay in between. Germline CDR1 reads LNHDA; CDR2 reads SQIVND (reference sequence). The CDR3 is 14 residues long. The CDR3 DNA is TGTGCCAGTAGTACGACACAGGGTACCTCACCCCTCCACTTT. Translating gives CASSTTQGTSPLHF.

V is TRBV28 and J is TRBJ2-1; 13 bases fit TRBD2. With 5 bases clipped from V and 6 bases from J, the junction kept 1 base outside the gene matches. From germline, CDR1 is MDHEN and CDR2 SYDVKM. This CDR3 contains 14 residues. The CDR3 spells CASSTSGRANEQFF. The DNA for the CDR3 is TGTGCCAGCAGTACTAGCGGGAGGGCCAATGAGCAGTTCTTC.

The gene calls are TRBV18 and TRBJ1-1; D may be TRBD1 (5 bases). The V and J ends lost 3 bases and 6 bases respectively, with 23 bases between them. The length of the CDR3 is 17 residues. Germline V CDR1 and CDR2: KGHSH, LQKENI. The CDR3 region is CASSPSGQGMAAAEAFF. DNA for the CDR3: TGTGCCAGCTCACCTTCCGGGCAGGGTATGGCTGCTGCTGAAGCTTTCTTT.

Only one count was recorded for this clone. The chain links TRBV6-6 to TRBJ2-4, with 8 bases lining up with TRBD1. Trimming cost V 2 bases and J 5 bases; bases outside gene matches: 5. Germline-derived CDR1 and CDR2 are MNHNY and SVGAGI (reference sequence). The CDR3 has 15 amino acids. The CDR3 is CASSYLGQGENIQYF. As DNA, the CDR3 is TGTGCCAGCAGTTACCTTGGACAGGGAGAAAACATTCAGTACTTC.

This clone was counted a single time. This chain connects TRBV6-1 to TRBJ2-2, with 9 bases matching TRBD2. Germline V gene sequence: CDR1 MNHNS, CDR2 SASEGT. J was trimmed by 5 bases and V by 1 base; bases with no gene match: 5. The CDR3 runs 16 residues. CDR3 residues: CASSEGPAGGTGELFF. The CDR3 DNA reads TGTGCCAGCAGTGAAGGGCCAGCGGGAGGTACCGGGGAGCTGTTTTTT.

The chain recombines TRBV9 with TRBJ1-3; 8 bases match TRBD1. CDR1 is SGDLS and CDR2 is YYNGEE in the germline V gene. V lost 0 bases to trimming and J lost 3 bases; unmatched junction nucleotides: 5. This CDR3 has 16 amino acids. The CDR3 protein is CASSVGAGGLGNTIYF. CDR3 in DNA: TGTGCCAGCAGCGTAGGGGCAGGGGGCCTTGGAAACACCATATATTTT.